This T cell receptor (beta chain) was retrieved from a study of breast tumors, draining lymph nodes, adjacent tissues (dated by TCRdb to about 2016). Notes on the research overall: In breast cancer patients, the study compared the TCR beta repertoires of tumor, adjacent nontumor tissue and axillary lymph nodes. The study was designed to assess the relationships and possible T-cell exchange between tumor, surrounding tissue and draining lymph node repertoires in human breast cancer. Broader findings and caveats from the paper: Tumor and nontumor tissue repertoires were significantly more similar in luminal-like than in basal-like breast cancer. Tumors showed preferential V and J gene usage, and their T-cell repertoire diversity fell below that of lymph nodes yet above that of nontumor tissue. The data were judged consistent with most tumor T cells deriving from the lymph node and then expanding within tumor tissue. The conclusion that tumor T cells originate in lymph nodes was framed as consistent with a hypothesis rather than directly demonstrated.

Lymph node samples were obtained from the axillary draining lymph nodes of breast cancer patients. Taken from cysteine to phenylalanine, the CDR3 has 14 residues. Solely the CDR3 DNA is kept, with 42 bases framed from the first base. For CDR1 and CDR2, the germline V gene lists MNHEY and SVGAGI. Relative to germline, V is 5 bases shorter and J is 0 bases shorter, with 8 bases between their ends. TCRdb records Illumina HiSeq 2000 as the sequencer. Multiplex PCR amplification was used to generate the TCR beta chain libraries. High-throughput sequencing was used to analyze the amplified TCR beta chain products. TCRdb redid the processing of the public reads, applying fastp at Q25 and MiXCR, and retained in-frame beta chains. Rows are combined by CDR3 protein, so each entry shows the most common genes and DNA. The sample includes approximately 200,000 distinct CDR3 sequences, with approximately 30% observed a single time. The ten largest clones represent over 4% of the sample.

This clonotype was found many times. The target of this receptor is not known. Nothing much larger sits one base from this clone, and base qualities are not available. Rearrangement joined TRBV6-5 to TRBJ1-3; no D segment can be confidently identified. Sequencing was carried out using axillary lymph node tissue. This receptor was identified in a female donor with breast cancer. Some clones in this sample may be carry-over from other donors' samples. The DNA sequence follows: TGTGCCAGCAGTGTATCCTTCTCTGGAAACACCATATATTTT. This yields the protein CASSVSFSGNTIYF.